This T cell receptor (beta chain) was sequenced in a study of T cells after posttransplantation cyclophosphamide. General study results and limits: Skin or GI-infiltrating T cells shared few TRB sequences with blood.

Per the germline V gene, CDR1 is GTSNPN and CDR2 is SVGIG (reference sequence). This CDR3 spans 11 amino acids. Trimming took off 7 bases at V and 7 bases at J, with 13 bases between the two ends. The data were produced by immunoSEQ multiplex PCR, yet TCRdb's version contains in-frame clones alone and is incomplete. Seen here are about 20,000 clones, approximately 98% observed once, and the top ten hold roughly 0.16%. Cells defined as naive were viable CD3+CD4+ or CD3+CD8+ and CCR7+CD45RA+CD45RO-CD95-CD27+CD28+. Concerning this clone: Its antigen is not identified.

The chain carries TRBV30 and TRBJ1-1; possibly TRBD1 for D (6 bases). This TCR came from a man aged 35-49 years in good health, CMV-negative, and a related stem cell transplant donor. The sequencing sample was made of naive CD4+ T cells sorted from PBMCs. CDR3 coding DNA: TGTGCCTCCGGACAGTCCTTTGAAGCTTTCTTT. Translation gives CASGQSFEAFF.